These 10 T cell receptor beta chains came from one sample sequenced in a study of neurological immune-mediated disorders. TCRdb recomputed calls from the 5' RACE reads with MiXCR, one row per CDR3 protein. Here the sample spans about 52,000 distinct CDR3 sequences, about 4.1% being singletons. Sequencing was carried out using PBMCs. These receptor sequences come from a man between 60 and 75 years old with multiple sclerosis.

This clonotype was seen at least ten times. The chain is built from TRBV10-3 and TRBJ1-5; 10 positions match TRBD1. CDR1 and CDR2 (germline): ENHRY, SYGVKD. This CDR3 is 15 amino acids long. Losses at the gene ends were 6 bases for V and 7 bases for J; bases not matched to a gene: 9. In nucleotides, the CDR3 is TGTGCCATCAGGTCCGGGACAGGGGAGGGACAGCCCCAGCATTTT. Protein: CAIRSGTGEGQPQHF.

This clonotype occurred many times. The rearrangement uses TRBV7-7 and TRBJ2-2; TRBD2 aligns across 13 bases. The CDR3 has 16 amino acids. The V gene end was trimmed by 5 bases and the J gene end by 2 bases; junction bases not matched to a gene: 2. The V gene's germline CDR1 is SSHAT and CDR2 FNYEAQ (reference sequence). The CDR3 DNA reads as TGTGCCAGCAGCCAGGGACTAGCGGGAAACACCGGGGAGCTGTTTTTT. This codes for CASSQGLAGNTGELFF. Full variable domain (remainder filled in from reference TRBV7-7 and TRBJ2-2): GAGVSQSPRYKVTKRGQDVTLRCDPISSHATLYWYQQALGQGPEFLTYFNYEAQPDKSGLPSDRFSAERPEGSISTLTIQRTEQRDSAMYRCASSQGLAGNTGELFFGEGSRLTVL.

This clonotype was seen ten or more times. The chain carries TRBV24-1 and TRBJ2-3; D remains unclear. The CDR3 runs to 13 residues. V dropped 3 bases and J dropped 0 bases, with 3 bases sitting between them. CDR1 and CDR2 (germline): KGHDR, SFDVKD. This chain's CDR3 is CATSDISTDTQYF. For the CDR3, the DNA is TGTGCCACCAGTGATATAAGCACAGATACGCAGTATTTT.

This clonotype was detected a few times. A much larger clone sits a single nucleotide away, making a read error possible. The rearrangement links TRBV7-2 to TRBJ1-6; weak D call: TRBD1 (6 bases). Germline CDR1 and CDR2: SGHTA and FQGNSA. The CDR3 loop spans 15 amino acids. CDR3: CASSLVGGSNSHLHF. The DNA of the CDR3 is TGTGCCAGCAGCTTAGTAGGGGGGAGTAATTCACACCTCCACTTT.

At least ten counts were recorded for this clonotype. CDR3 amino acids: CASSLARGAGTEAFF. In DNA form, the CDR3 reads TGTGCCAGCAGCCTGGCGAGGGGCGCGGGTACTGAAGCTTTCTTT. V and J are TRBV5-4 and TRBJ1-1; a possible D gene is TRBD1 (5 bases). Germline V gives CDR1 SGHNT, CDR2 YYREEE (reference sequence). This CDR3 region has 15 residues. Trimming left V 4 bases short and J 5 bases short, with 18 bases between.

This clonotype was observed many times. The V call is TRBV2, the J call TRBJ2-1, with D tentatively TRBD1 or TRBD2 (5 bases each). The CDR3 has 15 amino acids. V was trimmed by 3 bases and J by 1 base, leaving 10 bases between them. Germline loops: CDR1 SNHLY, CDR2 FYNNEI. As DNA, the CDR3 is TGTGCCAGCAGTGAGAGGGGTAGGTCCTACAATGAGCAGTTCTTC. Translated, it gives CASSERGRSYNEQFF.

At least ten counts were recorded for this clonotype. The chain recombines TRBV20-1 with TRBJ2-7; maybe TRBD2 (5 bases). The CDR3 has 12 residues. Trimming took off 2 bases at V and 2 bases at J, with 7 bases between the two ends. From germline, CDR1 is DFQATT and CDR2 SNEGSKA (reference sequence). The CDR3 coding sequence is TGCAGTGCTAGACGGGAACCCTACGAGCAGTACTTC. Translation: CSARREPYEQYF.

This clonotype was observed at least ten times. CDR3 sequence: CSALQGGPPYTF. DNA for the CDR3: TGCAGTGCTTTACAGGGGGGACCTCCCTACACCTTC. The rearrangement uses TRBV20-1 and TRBJ1-2; 8 nucleotides agree with TRBD1. The CDR3 runs 12 residues. V shed 5 bases and J 10 bases; nucleotides not matched to a gene: 9. Germline-derived CDR1 and CDR2 are DFQATT and SNEGSKA (reference sequence).

The gene calls are TRBV4-1 and TRBJ2-3; no firm D call. V was trimmed by 5 bases and J by 8 bases, leaving 14 bases between them. This CDR3 is built from 13 residues. Germline V gene sequence: CDR1 MGHRA, CDR2 YSYEKL. The DNA for the CDR3 is TGCGCCAGCAGCACCGGCGCTTTCAGTACGCAGTATTTT. Protein sequence: CASSTGAFSTQYF.

This clonotype was seen at least ten times. The J gene is TRBJ1-2, the V gene TRBV5-6, with D possibly TRBD1 on 5 matching bases. This CDR3 spans 15 amino acids. Germline assignment: CDR1 SGHDT and CDR2 YYEEEE. The V end lost 0 bases, the J end lost 3 bases, and 12 bases lay between the germline ends. In DNA, the CDR3 is TGTGCCAGCAGCTTGGGAGCCGGGACGTACTATGGCTACACCTTC. Its protein product is CASSLGAGTYYGYTF.